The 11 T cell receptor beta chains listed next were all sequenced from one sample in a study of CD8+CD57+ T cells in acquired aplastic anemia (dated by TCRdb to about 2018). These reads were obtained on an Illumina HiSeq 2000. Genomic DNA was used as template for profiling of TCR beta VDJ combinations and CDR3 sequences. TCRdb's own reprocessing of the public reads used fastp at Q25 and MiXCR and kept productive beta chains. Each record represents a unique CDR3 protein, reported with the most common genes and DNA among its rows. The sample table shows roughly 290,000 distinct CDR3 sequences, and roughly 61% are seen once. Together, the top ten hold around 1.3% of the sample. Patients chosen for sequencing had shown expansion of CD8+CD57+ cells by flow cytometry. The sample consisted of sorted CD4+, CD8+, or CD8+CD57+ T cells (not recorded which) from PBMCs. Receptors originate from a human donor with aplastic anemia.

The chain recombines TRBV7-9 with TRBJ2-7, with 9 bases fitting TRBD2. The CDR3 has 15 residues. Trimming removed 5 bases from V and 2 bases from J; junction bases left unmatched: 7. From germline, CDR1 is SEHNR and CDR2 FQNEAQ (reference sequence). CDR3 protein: CASSVPGTSTYEQYF. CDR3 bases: TGTGCCAGCAGCGTCCCCGGGACTAGCACCTACGAGCAGTACTTC.

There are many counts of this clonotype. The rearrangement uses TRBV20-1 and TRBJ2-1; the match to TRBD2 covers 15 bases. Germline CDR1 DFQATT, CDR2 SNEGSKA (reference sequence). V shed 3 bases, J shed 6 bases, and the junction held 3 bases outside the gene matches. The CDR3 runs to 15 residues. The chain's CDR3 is CSASGLAGGLNEQFF. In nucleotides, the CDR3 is TGCAGTGCTAGTGGACTAGCGGGGGGGCTCAATGAGCAGTTCTTC.

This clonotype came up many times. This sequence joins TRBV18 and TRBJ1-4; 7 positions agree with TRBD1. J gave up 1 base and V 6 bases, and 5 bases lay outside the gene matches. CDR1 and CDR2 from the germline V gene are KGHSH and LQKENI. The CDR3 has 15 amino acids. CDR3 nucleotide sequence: TGTGCCAGCTCGCCAGGGGGAGGAACTAATGAAAAACTGTTTTTT. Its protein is CASSPGGGTNEKLFF.

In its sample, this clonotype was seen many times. CDR3: CASTELGLNLEKLFF. CDR3 coding DNA: TGTGCCAGCACCGAATTGGGCCTTAATTTGGAAAAACTGTTTTTT. This chain joins TRBV7-9 and TRBJ1-4; D is uncertain. V was clipped by 7 bases and J by 8 bases, with 20 bases between them. Germline CDR1 is SEHNR and CDR2 is FQNEAQ (reference sequence). There are 15 residues in the CDR3.

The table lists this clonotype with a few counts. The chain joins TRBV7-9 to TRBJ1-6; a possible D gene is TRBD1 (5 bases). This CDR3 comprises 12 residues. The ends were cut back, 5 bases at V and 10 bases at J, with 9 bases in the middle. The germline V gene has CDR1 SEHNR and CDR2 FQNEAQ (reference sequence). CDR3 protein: CASSSDSSPLHF. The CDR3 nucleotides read TGTGCCAGCAGCAGCGACAGCTCACCCCTCCACTTT.

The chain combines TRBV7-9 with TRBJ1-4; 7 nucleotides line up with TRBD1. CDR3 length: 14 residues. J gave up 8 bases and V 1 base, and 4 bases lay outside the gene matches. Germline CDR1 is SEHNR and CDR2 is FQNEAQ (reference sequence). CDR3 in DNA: TGTGCCAGCAGCTTAGTGGACAGGAGCGAAAAACTGTTTTTT. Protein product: CASSLVDRSEKLFF.

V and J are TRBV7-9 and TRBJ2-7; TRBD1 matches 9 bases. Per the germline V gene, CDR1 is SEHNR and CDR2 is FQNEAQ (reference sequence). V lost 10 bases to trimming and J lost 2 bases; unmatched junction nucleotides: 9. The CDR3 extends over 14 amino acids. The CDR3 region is CAISGGTGTYEQYF. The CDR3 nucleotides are TGTGCCATCAGTGGGGGGACAGGGACCTACGAGCAGTACTTC.

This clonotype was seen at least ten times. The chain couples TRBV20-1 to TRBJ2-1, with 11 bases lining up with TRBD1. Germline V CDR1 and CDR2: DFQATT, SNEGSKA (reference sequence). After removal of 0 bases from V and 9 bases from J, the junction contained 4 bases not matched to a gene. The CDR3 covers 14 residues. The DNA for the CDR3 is TGCAGTGCTAGAGAAGGGACAGGGGGATTTGAGCAGTTCTTC. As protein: CSAREGTGGFEQFF.

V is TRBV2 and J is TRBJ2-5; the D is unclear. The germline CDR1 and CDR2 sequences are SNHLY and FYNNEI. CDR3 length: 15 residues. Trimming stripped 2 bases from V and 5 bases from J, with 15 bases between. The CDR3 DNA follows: TGTGCCAGCAGTGAATTTGGCAGAGGCCTGGAGACCCAGTACTTC. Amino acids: CASSEFGRGLETQYF.

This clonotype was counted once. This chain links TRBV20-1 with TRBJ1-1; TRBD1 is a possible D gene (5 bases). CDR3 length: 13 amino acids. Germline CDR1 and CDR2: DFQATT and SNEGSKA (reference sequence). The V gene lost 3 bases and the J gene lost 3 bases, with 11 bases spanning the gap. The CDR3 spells CSARWGMDTEAFF. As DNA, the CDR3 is TGCAGTGCTAGGTGGGGGATGGACACTGAAGCTTTCTTT.

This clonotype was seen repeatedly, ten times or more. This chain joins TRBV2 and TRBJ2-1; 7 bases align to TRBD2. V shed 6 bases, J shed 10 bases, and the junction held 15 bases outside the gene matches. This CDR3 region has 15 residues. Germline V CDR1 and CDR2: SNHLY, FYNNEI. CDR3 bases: TGTGCCAGCAGCCTAACTAGCGATCCCCCTGGGGAGCAGTTCTTC. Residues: CASSLTSDPPGEQFF.